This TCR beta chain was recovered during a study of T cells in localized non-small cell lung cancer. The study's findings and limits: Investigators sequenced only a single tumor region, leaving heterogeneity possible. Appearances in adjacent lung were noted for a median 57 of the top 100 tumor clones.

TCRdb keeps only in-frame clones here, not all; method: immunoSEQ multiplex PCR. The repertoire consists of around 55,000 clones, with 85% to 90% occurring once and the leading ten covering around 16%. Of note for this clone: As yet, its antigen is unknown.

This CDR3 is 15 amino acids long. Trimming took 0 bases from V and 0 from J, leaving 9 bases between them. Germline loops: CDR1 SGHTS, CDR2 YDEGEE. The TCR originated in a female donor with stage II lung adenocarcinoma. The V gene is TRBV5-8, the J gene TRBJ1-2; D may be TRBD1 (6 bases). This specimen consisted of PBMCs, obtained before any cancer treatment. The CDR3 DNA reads TGTGCCAGCAGCTTGGAGGGGGGCCCTAACTATGGCTACACCTTC. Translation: CASSLEGGPNYGYTF.